This T cell receptor (beta chain) stems from a study of cytomegalovirus exposure and HLA in healthy donors. Study at large: An analysis done earlier identified 120 million or so unique TCR beta sequences from roughly 190 million T cells. The study's findings and limits: It was reported that the classifier diagnosed cytomegalovirus status with high specificity and sensitivity in both the original and validation cohorts. Prediction of most subjects' HLA-A and HLA-B alleles by TCR beta sequences was reportedly accurate. Specificity of a few CMV-associated chains for CMV antigens was verified in vitro.

Comment on this clone: The antigen remains unidentified.

The PCR was carried out with 60 Vbeta primers and 13 Jbeta primers. Data came from immunoSEQ multiplex PCR; TCRdb stores just in-frame clones and leaves some out. The sample yields 95,000 to 150,000 clones, about three fifths seen once. The V gene lost 7 bases and the J gene lost 5 bases, with 12 bases spanning the gap. This CDR3 comprises 14 residues. From germline, CDR1 is LNHDA and CDR2 SQIVND (reference sequence). The chain carries TRBV19 and TRBJ1-6, with D possibly being TRBD1 (5 bases). Sequencing used PBMCs. The sequence was collected from a woman aged 40 to 50 in good health and CMV-seropositive. The CDR3 sequence: CASKPTDHNSPLHF. CDR3 bases: TGTGCCAGTAAGCCGACAGACCATAATTCACCCCTCCACTTT. The full variable domain, with the rest looked up from reference TRBV19 and TRBJ1-6, is DGGITQSPKYLFRKEGQNVTLSCEQNLNHDAMYWYRQDPGQGLRLIYYSQIVNDFQKGDIAEGYSVSREKKESFPLTVTSAQKNPTAFYLCASKPTDHNSPLHFGNGTRLTVT.